This T cell receptor (beta chain) appears in the sequencing data of a study of CD8 T cells in ankylosing spondylitis. Quantitative 5'-RACE with molecular barcodes generated TCR beta libraries. TCRdb used MiXCR to reprocess the 5' RACE reads, holding one entry per CDR3 protein. The sample carries 200,000 to 250,000 distinct CDR3 sequences, around 17% recorded once. The study's findings and limits: Disease-linked clones proved CD8+ and comparatively uncommon in peripheral blood. Reportedly, significant enrichment of disease-linked clones occurred in matched ankylosing spondylitis synovial fluid. Characteristic, it appeared, of ankylosing spondylitis blood was a TCR beta motif of roughly eight highly homologous variants. Prior literature has documented some motif variants in synovial fluid and blood from reactive arthritis.

The germline CDR1 and CDR2 sequences are SEHNR and FQNEAQ (reference sequence). The CDR3 consists of 15 residues. The V segment lost 5 bases and the J segment 3 bases; nucleotides outside the gene matches: 6. In this sample, this clonotype turned up a few times. As yet, its antigen is unknown. The receptor was isolated from a male donor with ankylosing spondylitis. The chain is built from TRBV7-9 and TRBJ2-1, with 8 bases matching TRBD2. The sample consisted of blood, either unsorted or a sorted T cell fraction (not recorded which). In DNA form, the CDR3 reads TGTGCCAGCAGCACTATAGCGGGACGCTACAATGAGCAGTTCTTC. This gives the protein CASSTIAGRYNEQFF. The entire variable domain, with the rest obtained from reference TRBV7-9 and TRBJ2-1, is as follows: DTGVSQNPRHKITKRGQNVTFRCDPISEHNRLYWYRQTLGQGPEFLTYFQNEAQLEKSRLLSDRFSAERPKGSFSTLEIQRTEQGDSAMYLCASSTIAGRYNEQFFGPGTRLTVL.